These T cell receptor beta chains were read from a single sample in a study of blood T cell repertoires in COVID-19. Only in-frame clones appear in the TCRdb table, and some are missing; sequencing was by immunoSEQ multiplex PCR. The sample includes fewer than 80,000 clones, around 90% of them seen just once. The sample comprised peripheral blood. These receptors all stem from a human donor in a cohort sampled during active COVID-19. The CDR3 runs from the conserved cysteine through the conserved F or W. D genes are given only for firm matches. Size tells how often a clone was seen (once, few, many) or the class of an expanded clone, and some rows leave it out.

>TRBV10-3|TRBD2|NA|TRBJ2-1
CAIPGSGSSYNEQFF
TGTGCCATCCCGGGTAGCGGGAGCTCCTACAATGAGCAGTTCTTC
>TRBV5-4|NA|NA|TRBJ1-1
CASSTSTEAFF
TGTGCCAGCAGCACATCAACTGAAGCTTTCTTT
>TRBV18|TRBD2|NA|TRBJ2-1
CASSDYSGGHNEQFF
TGTGCCAGCTCAGACTATAGCGGGGGGCACAATGAGCAGTTCTTC
>TRBV27|NA|NA|TRBJ2-1
CASSLSAGENEQFF
TGTGCCAGCAGTTTATCGGCAGGGGAGAATGAGCAGTTCTTC
>TRBV29-1|NA|NA|TRBJ2-1
CSVDLRLGEQFF
TGCAGCGTTGATTTGCGGCTCGGTGAGCAGTTCTTC
>TRBV5-4|NA|NA|TRBJ2-3
CASSGGQPSTDTQYF
TGTGCCAGCAGCGGGGGACAACCTAGCACAGATACGCAGTATTTT
>TRBV3-1/TRBV3-2|TRBD2|NA|TRBJ2-3
CASSQGVGGASGIF
TGTGCCAGCAGCCAAGGAGTAGGTGGGGCTAGCGGGATATTT
>TRBV7-9|NA|NA|TRBJ2-1
CASSLVGGAYNEQFF
TGTGCCAGCAGCTTAGTAGGGGGAGCTTACAATGAGCAGTTCTTC
>TRBV12-5|TRBD1|NA|TRBJ1-5
CASGGTASNQPQHF
TGTGCTAGTGGCGGGACAGCTAGCAATCAGCCCCAGCATTTT
>TRBV9|TRBD2|NA|TRBJ2-3
CASSVGLAASTDTQYF
TGTGCCAGCAGCGTCGGACTAGCGGCAAGCACAGATACGCAGTATTTT
>TRBV10-1|TRBD1|NA|TRBJ2-1
CASSGPTGVYNEQFF
TGCGCCAGCAGTGGACCTACAGGGGTGTACAATGAGCAGTTCTTC
>TRBV5-1|TRBD1|NA|TRBJ1-1
CASSWTGGTGTEAFF
TGCGCCAGCAGCTGGACAGGGGGAACGGGCACTGAAGCTTTCTTT
>TRBV29-1|NA|NA|TRBJ2-3
CSVRQSGGVDTQYF
TGCAGCGTAAGACAGTCGGGCGGAGTAGATACGCAGTATTTT
>TRBV4-1|NA|once|TRBJ2-5
CASSQAGQKETQYF
TGCGCCAGCAGCCAGGCCGGACAGAAAGAGACCCAGTACTTC
>TRBV9|NA|NA|TRBJ2-3
CASSPRQDSVITDTQYF
TGTGCCAGCAGCCCCCGCCAGGACAGCGTGATCACAGATACGCAGTATTTT
>TRBV3-1/TRBV3-2|NA|NA|TRBJ2-5
CASSQSGSGQYF
TGTGCCAGCAGCCAATCGGGGTCGGGCCAGTACTTC
>TRBV2|NA|few|TRBJ1-2
CASSEAGGYGYTF
TGTGCCAGCAGTGAAGCGGGAGGATATGGCTACACCTTC
>TRBV2|TRBD2|NA|TRBJ2-3
CASSERRVGLADTQYF
TGTGCCAGCAGTGAAAGGAGGGTTGGACTAGCAGATACGCAGTATTTT
>TRBV5-4|NA|NA|TRBJ1-5
CASSLGGYSNQPQHF
TGTGCCAGCAGCTTGGGAGGCTATAGCAATCAGCCCCAGCATTTT
>TRBV6-6|TRBD1|NA|TRBJ2-7
CASSLGQGLYEQYF
TGTGCCAGCAGTTTAGGACAGGGTCTCTACGAGCAGTACTTC
>TRBV6-5|NA|NA|TRBJ1-2
CASGLAGGGHPTF
TGTGCCAGCGGGTTGGCCGGTGGGGGACATCCCACCTTC
>TRBV3-1/TRBV3-2|TRBD1|NA|TRBJ2-2
CASSHETLRRDRVVATGELFF
TGTGCCAGCAGCCACGAGACCTTGAGGCGGGACAGGGTAGTCGCCACCGGGGAGCTGTTTTTT
>TRBV5-4|NA|NA|TRBJ2-3
CASSPGILATPDTQYF
TGTGCCAGCAGCCCGGGGATACTAGCCACTCCAGATACGCAGTATTTT
>TRBV2|TRBD1|NA|TRBJ2-4
CASRVGTGGSIQYF
TGTGCCAGCAGAGTCGGGACAGGCGGATCGATTCAGTACTTC
>TRBV5-8|NA|NA|TRBJ1-5
CASSPLGASQRQQPQHF
TGTGCCAGCAGTCCGTTGGGCGCCTCCCAGCGGCAACAGCCCCAGCATTTT
>TRBV30|NA|NA|TRBJ1-3
CAWSEAFGGNTIYF
TGTGCCTGGAGTGAAGCATTCGGTGGAAACACCATATATTTT
>TRBV19|TRBD1|NA|TRBJ2-7
CASSRGQGDEQYF
TGTGCCAGTAGTAGGGGACAGGGGGACGAGCAGTACTTC
>TRBV19|NA|NA|TRBJ2-5
CASNPRGNQETQYF
TGTGCCAGTAACCCTCGGGGTAACCAAGAGACCCAGTACTTC
>TRBV6-5|NA|NA|TRBJ2-5
CASSYSTGETQYF
TGTGCCAGCAGTTACTCCACAGGGGAGACCCAGTACTTC
>TRBV5-1|TRBD1|NA|TRBJ2-2
CASSDSGGLGGELFF
TGCGCCAGCAGCGACTCAGGGGGATTGGGCGGGGAGCTGTTTTTT
>TRBV11-3|NA|NA|TRBJ2-1
CASSLEGGDGYNEQFF
TGTGCCAGCAGCTTAGAAGGGGGGGATGGATACAATGAGCAGTTCTTC
>TRBV19|NA|few|TRBJ2-1
CASTTPGFHEQFF
TGTGCCAGTACCACCCCGGGATTCCATGAGCAGTTCTTC
>TRBV28|NA|NA|TRBJ1-4
CASSTGPLPEKLFF
TGTGCCAGCAGTACTGGGCCTTTACCTGAAAAACTGTTTTTT
>TRBV12-5|TRBD2|NA|TRBJ2-1
CASGSLTSGGYNEQFF
TGTGCTAGTGGTTCCCTGACTAGCGGGGGGTACAATGAGCAGTTCTTC
>TRBV24-1|TRBD2|NA|TRBJ2-5
CATGILAGGRETQYF
TGTGCCACCGGAATCCTAGCGGGGGGGCGGGAGACCCAGTACTTC
>TRBV19|TRBD2|NA|TRBJ2-7
CASSSGRVYEQYF
TGTGCCAGTAGTAGCGGGAGAGTCTACGAGCAGTACTTC
>TRBV4-2|TRBD1|NA|TRBJ1-2
CASSTFQTMGQGYGYTF
TGTGCCAGCAGCACTTTTCAAACTATGGGACAGGGCTATGGCTACACCTTC
>TRBV11-2|TRBD1|NA|TRBJ2-3
CASSLDGRGTDTQYF
TGTGCCAGCAGCTTAGACGGCAGGGGGACAGATACGCAGTATTTT
>TRBV5-4|NA|NA|TRBJ1-2
CASSLVGGSYGYTF
TGTGCCAGCAGCTTGGTCGGAGGTTCTTATGGCTACACCTTC
>TRBV27|NA|NA|TRBJ1-1
CASSQRYGISGANTEAFF
TGTGCCAGCAGTCAGAGGTATGGAATCTCTGGGGCGAACACTGAAGCTTTCTTT
>TRBV5-1|TRBD1|NA|TRBJ2-5
CASSPGQGYETQYF
TGCGCCAGCAGCCCTGGACAGGGCTACGAGACCCAGTACTTC
>TRBV15|TRBD1|NA|TRBJ1-6
CATSRETGVGSPLHF
TGTGCCACCAGCAGAGAGACAGGGGTGGGATCACCCCTCCACTTT
>TRBV14|NA|NA|TRBJ2-5
CASSQDVNSETQYF
TGTGCCAGCAGCCAAGATGTCAATTCCGAGACCCAGTACTTC
>TRBV20-1|TRBD1|NA|TRBJ2-7
CSASPFDRGPYEQYF
TGCAGTGCTAGTCCCTTCGACAGGGGCCCCTACGAGCAGTACTTC
>TRBV4-1|TRBD2|NA|TRBJ2-7
CASSQDDREVSYEQYF
TGCGCCAGCAGCCAAGACGACCGGGAGGTCTCCTACGAGCAGTACTTC
>TRBV21-1|NA|NA|TRBJ2-7
CASSERLSSYEQYF
TGTGCCAGCAGCGAAAGACTAAGCTCCTACGAGCAGTACTTC